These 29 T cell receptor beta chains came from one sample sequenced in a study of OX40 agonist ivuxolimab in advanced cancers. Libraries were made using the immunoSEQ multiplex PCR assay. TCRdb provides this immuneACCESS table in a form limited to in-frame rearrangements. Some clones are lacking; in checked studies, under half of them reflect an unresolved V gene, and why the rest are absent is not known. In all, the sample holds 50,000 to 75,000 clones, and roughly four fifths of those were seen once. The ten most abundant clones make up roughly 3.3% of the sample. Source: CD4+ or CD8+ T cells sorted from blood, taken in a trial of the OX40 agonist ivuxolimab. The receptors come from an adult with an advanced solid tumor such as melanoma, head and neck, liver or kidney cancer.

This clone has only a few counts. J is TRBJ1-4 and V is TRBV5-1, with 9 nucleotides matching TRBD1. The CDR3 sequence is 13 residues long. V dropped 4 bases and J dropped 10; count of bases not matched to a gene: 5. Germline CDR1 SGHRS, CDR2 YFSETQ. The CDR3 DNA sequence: TGCGCCAGCAGCCAGGGACAGGGTGGAAAACTGTTTTTT. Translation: CASSQGQGGKLFF.

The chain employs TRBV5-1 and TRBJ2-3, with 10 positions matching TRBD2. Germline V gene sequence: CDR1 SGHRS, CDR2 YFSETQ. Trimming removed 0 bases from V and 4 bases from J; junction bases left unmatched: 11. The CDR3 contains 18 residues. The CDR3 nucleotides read TGCGCCAGCAGCTTGGTGCTAGCGGGGGCCCCGGGAGCAGATACGCAGTATTTT. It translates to CASSLVLAGAPGADTQYF.

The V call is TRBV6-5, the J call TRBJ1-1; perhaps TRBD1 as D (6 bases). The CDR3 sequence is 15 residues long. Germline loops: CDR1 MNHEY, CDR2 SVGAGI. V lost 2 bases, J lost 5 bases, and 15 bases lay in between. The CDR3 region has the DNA TGTGCCAGCAGTTACGGGTCGGGGGCGAGAACTGAAGCTTTCTTT. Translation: CASSYGSGARTEAFF.

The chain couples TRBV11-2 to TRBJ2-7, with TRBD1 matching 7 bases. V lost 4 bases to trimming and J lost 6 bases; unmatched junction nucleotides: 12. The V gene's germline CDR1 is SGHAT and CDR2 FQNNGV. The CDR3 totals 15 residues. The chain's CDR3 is CASSSNRGLYGEQYF. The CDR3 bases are TGTGCCAGCAGCTCTAACAGGGGCCTCTACGGCGAGCAGTACTTC. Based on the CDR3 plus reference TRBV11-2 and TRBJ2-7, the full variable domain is EAGVAQSPRYKIIEKRQSVAFWCNPISGHATLYWYQQILGQGPKLLIQFQNNGVVDDSQLPKDRFSAERLKGVDSTLKIQPAKLEDSAVYLCASSSNRGLYGEQYFGPGTRLTVT.

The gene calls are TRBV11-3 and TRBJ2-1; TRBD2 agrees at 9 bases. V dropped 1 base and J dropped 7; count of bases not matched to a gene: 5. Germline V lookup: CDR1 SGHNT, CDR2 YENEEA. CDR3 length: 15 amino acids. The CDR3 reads CASSLVSAGGNEQFF. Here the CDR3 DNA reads TGTGCCAGCAGCTTAGTCTCAGCGGGGGGAAATGAGCAGTTCTTC.

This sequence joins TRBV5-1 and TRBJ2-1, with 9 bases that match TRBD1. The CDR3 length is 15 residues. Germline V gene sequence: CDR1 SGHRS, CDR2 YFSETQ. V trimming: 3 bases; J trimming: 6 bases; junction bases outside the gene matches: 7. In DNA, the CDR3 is TGCGCCAGCAGCTGGGGGCCGGGACAGGGCAATGAGCAGTTCTTC. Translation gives CASSWGPGQGNEQFF.

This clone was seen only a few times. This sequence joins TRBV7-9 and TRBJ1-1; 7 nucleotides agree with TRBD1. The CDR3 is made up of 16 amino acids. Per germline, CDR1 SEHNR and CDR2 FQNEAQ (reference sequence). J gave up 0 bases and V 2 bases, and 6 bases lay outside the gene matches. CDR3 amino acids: CASSLTGAVMNTEAFF. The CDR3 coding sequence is TGTGCCAGCAGCTTAACAGGGGCAGTGATGAACACTGAAGCTTTCTTT.

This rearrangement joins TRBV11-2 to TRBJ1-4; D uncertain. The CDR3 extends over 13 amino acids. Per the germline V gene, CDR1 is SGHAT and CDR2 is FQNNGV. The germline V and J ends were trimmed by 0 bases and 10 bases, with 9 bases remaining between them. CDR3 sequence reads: CASSLDPRTKLFF. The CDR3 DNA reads TGTGCCAGCAGCTTAGATCCCAGGACAAAACTGTTTTTT. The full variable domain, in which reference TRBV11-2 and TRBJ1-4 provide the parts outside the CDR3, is EAGVAQSPRYKIIEKRQSVAFWCNPISGHATLYWYQQILGQGPKLLIQFQNNGVVDDSQLPKDRFSAERLKGVDSTLKIQPAKLEDSAVYLCASSLDPRTKLFFGSGTQLSVL.

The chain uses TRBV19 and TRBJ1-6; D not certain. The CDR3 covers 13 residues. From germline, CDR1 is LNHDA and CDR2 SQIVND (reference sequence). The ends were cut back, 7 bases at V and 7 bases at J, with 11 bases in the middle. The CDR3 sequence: CASNKDGNSPLHF. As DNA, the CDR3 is TGTGCCAGTAATAAGGACGGGAATTCACCCCTCCACTTT.

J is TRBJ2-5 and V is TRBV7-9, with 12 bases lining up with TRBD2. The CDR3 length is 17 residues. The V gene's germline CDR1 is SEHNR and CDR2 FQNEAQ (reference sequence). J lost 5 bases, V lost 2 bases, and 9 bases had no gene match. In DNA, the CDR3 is TGTGCCAGCAGCTTACCTCGGACTAGCGGGATTGAGGAGACCCAGTACTTC. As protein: CASSLPRTSGIEETQYF.

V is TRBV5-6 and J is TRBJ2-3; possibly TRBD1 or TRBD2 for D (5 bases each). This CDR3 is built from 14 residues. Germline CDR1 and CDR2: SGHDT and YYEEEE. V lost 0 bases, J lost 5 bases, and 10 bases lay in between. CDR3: CASSLVSGLDTQYF. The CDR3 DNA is TGTGCCAGCAGCTTGGTTTCGGGGCTAGATACGCAGTATTTT.

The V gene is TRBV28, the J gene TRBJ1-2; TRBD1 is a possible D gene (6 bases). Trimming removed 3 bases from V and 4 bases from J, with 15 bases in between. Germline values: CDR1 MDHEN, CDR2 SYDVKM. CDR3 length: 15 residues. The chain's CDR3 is CASSFGGGSFYGYTF. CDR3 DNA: TGTGCCAGCAGTTTCGGGGGGGGCTCCTTCTATGGCTACACCTTC.

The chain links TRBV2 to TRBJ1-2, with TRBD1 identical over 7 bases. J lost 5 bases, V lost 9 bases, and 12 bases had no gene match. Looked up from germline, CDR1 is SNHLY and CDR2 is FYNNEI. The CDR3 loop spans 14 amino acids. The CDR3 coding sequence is TGTGCCAGAAGTAAATGGGCAGGGGGGTATGGCTACACCTTC. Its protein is CARSKWAGGYGYTF.

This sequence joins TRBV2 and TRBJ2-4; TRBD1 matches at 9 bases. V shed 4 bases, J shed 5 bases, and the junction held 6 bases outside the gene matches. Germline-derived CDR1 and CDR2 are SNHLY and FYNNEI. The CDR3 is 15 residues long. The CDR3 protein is CASSGTGASENIQYF. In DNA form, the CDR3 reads TGTGCCAGCAGTGGGACAGGGGCTTCTGAAAACATTCAGTACTTC.

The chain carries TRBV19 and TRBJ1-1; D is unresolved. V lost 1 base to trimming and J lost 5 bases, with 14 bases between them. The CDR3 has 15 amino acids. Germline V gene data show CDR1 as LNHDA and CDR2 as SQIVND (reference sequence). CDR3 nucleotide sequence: TGTGCCAGTAGTATAGGAGACAATTTTGCTACTGAAGCTTTCTTT. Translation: CASSIGDNFATEAFF.

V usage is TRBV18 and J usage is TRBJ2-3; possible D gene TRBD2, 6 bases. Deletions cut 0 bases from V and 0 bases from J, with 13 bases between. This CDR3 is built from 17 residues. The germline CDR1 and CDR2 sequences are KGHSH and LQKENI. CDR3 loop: CASSPPWGEASTDTQYF. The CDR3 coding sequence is TGTGCCAGCTCACCACCGTGGGGGGAGGCTAGCACAGATACGCAGTATTTT.

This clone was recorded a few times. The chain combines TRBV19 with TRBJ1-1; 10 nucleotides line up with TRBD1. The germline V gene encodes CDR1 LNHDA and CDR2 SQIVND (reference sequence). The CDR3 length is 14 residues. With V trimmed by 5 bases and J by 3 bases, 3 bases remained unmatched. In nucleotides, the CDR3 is TGTGCCAGTAGTGGGGACAGGGGAGACACTGAAGCTTTCTTT. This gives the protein CASSGDRGDTEAFF.

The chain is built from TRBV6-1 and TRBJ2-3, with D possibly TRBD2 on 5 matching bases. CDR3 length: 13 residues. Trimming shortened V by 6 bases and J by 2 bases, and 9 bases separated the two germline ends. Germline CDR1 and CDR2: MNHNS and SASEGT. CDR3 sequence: CASRLATTDTQYF. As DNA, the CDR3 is TGTGCCAGCAGATTAGCGACCACAGATACGCAGTATTTT.

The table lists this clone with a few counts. The CDR3 region is CASSLGGRVGLNYGYTF. CDR3 DNA sequence: TGCGCCAGCAGCTTGGGCGGCCGGGTAGGACTAAACTATGGCTACACCTTC. This chain joins TRBV5-1 and TRBJ1-2; the D is unclear. This CDR3 contains 17 residues. The germline V gene encodes CDR1 SGHRS and CDR2 YFSETQ. The V gene lost 0 bases and the J gene lost 2 bases, with 17 bases spanning the gap.

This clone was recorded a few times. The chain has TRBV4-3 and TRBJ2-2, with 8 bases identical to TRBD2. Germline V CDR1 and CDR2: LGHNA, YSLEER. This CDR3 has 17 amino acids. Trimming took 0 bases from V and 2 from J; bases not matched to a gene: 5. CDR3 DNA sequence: TGCGCCAGCAGCCAAGATTGGAGCGGGGGAAACACCGGGGAGCTGTTTTTT. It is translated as CASSQDWSGGNTGELFF.

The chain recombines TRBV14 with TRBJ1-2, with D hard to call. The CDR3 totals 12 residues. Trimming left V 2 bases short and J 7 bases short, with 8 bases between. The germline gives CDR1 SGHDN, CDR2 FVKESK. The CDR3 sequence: CASSQIEAGYTF. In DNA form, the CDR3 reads TGTGCCAGCAGCCAAATTGAGGCTGGCTACACCTTC.

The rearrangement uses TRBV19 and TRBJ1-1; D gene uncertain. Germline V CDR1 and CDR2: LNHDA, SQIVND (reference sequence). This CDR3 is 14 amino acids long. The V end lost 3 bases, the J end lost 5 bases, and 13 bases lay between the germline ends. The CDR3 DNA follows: TGTGCCAGTAGTATGACCCTTGGGGTAACTGAAGCTTTCTTT. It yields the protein CASSMTLGVTEAFF.

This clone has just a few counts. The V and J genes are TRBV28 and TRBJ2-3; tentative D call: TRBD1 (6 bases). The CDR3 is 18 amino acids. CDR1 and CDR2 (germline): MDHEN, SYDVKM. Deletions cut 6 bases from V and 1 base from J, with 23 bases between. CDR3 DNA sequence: TGTGCCAGCAGCCATTATAGGGCCCACAGGGAAGGCACAGATACGCAGTATTTT. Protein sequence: CASSHYRAHREGTDTQYF.

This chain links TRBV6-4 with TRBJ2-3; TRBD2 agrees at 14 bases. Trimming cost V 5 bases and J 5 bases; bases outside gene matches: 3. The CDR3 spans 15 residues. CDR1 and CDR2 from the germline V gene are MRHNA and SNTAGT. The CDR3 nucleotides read TGTGCCAGCAGTTCGGGACTAGCGGGGGAAGATACGCAGTATTTT. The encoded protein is CASSSGLAGEDTQYF.

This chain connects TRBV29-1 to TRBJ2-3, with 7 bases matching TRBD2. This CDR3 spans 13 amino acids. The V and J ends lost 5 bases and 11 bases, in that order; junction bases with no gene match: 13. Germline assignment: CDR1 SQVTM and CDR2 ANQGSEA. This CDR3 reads CSVSGDVGGKQYF. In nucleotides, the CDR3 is TGCAGCGTTTCTGGGGACGTCGGGGGGAAGCAGTATTTT.

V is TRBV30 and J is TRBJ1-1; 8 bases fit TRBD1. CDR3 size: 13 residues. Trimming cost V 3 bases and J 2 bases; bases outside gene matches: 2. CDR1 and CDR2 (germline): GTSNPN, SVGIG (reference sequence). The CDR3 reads CAWRGQANTEAFF. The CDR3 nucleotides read TGTGCCTGGAGGGGACAGGCAAACACTGAAGCTTTCTTT.

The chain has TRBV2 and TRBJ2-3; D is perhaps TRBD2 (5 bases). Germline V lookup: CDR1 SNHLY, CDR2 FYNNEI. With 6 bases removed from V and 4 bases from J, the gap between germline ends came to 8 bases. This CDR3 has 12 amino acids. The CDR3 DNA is TGTGCCAGCAGCTTACTAGCAGATACGCAGTATTTT. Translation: CASSLLADTQYF.

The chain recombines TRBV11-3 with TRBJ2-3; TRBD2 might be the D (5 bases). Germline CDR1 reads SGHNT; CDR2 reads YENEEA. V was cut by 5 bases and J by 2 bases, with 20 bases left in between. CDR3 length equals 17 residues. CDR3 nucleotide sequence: TGTGCCAGCAGCCCCGGACTTGGGCAGGCGATCACAGATACGCAGTATTTT. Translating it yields CASSPGLGQAITDTQYF.

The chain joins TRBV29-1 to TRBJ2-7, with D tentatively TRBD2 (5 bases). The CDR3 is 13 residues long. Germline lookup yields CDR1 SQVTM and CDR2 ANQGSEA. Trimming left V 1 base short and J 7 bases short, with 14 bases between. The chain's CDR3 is CSVEVPLRREQYF. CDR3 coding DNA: TGCAGCGTTGAAGTCCCCCTACGGAGGGAGCAGTACTTC.